Shown below are 17 T cell receptor beta chains from a single sample sequenced in a study of T cell responses to AZD1222 COVID-19 vaccine listed by TCRdb under 2021. The library was made by the immunoSEQ multiplex PCR assay. This immuneACCESS table, as held by TCRdb, lists in-frame sequences with V and J called but not all clones. Of the missing ones, under half trace to an unresolved V gene in checked studies; the others have no known cause. The sample table holds around 50,000 clones, of which about 80% were seen once. Of the sample, 9.5% to 13% is held by the ten largest clones. Read against the paper, the sample's time point label means: baseline before first vaccination. The sample consisted of peripheral blood, taken on day 0 of AZD1222 vaccination. These receptors came from an adult in good health.

The chain carries TRBV12-3 or TRBV12-4 and TRBJ1-4; tentative D call: TRBD1 (6 bases). V lost 6 bases to trimming and J lost 8 bases, with 10 bases between them. This CDR3 is 12 amino acids long. CDR3 DNA sequence: TGTGCCAGCAGACCTACAGGGGAAAAACTGTTTTTT. Translating it yields CASRPTGEKLFF.

The V call is TRBV6-4, the J call TRBJ1-1, with D hard to call. Germline V gene sequence: CDR1 MRHNA, CDR2 SNTAGT. V was pared by 3 bases and J by 3 bases, with 11 bases between. This CDR3 spans 14 amino acids. CDR3 amino acids: CASSEGQRDTEAFF. The DNA of the CDR3 is TGTGCCAGCAGTGAAGGGCAGAGGGACACTGAAGCTTTCTTT.

V usage is TRBV7-9 and J usage is TRBJ2-7; the match to TRBD1 covers 8 bases. Trimming removed 1 base from V and 5 bases from J; junction bases left unmatched: 10. CDR1 SEHNR and CDR2 FQNEAQ come from the germline V gene (reference sequence). This CDR3 has 16 amino acids. CDR3 bases: TGTGCCAGCAGCTTAGGAGACAGGGGAATTCTCCACGAGCAGTACTTC. As protein: CASSLGDRGILHEQYF.

As concerns this clone: At one end the junction does not follow the germline gene, possibly because of a read error. CDR3 DNA sequence: TGTGTCAGCAGCATCGGTAGCCCCCTATGGGAGCAGTACTTC. Its protein product is CVSSIGSPLWEQYF. The rearrangement joins TRBV5-6 to TRBJ2-7; D is unresolved. Germline V gene data show CDR1 as SGHDT and CDR2 as YYEEEE. This CDR3 has 14 amino acids. Full variable domain (missing parts from reference TRBV5-6 and TRBJ2-7): DAGVTQSPTHLIKTRGQQVTLRCSPKSGHDTVSWYQQALGQGPQFIFQYYEEEERQRGNFPDRFSGHQFPNYSSELNVNALLLGDSALYLCVSSIGSPLWEQYFGPGTRLTVT.

V is TRBV29-1 and J is TRBJ1-2; tentative D call: TRBD1 (5 bases). Germline CDR1 is SQVTM and CDR2 is ANQGSEA. V was shortened by 4 bases and J by 1 base, with 16 bases between the two germline ends. The CDR3 extends over 15 amino acids. The DNA for the CDR3 is TGCAGCGTTGGGGTTCCGACAGCCGATAACTATGGCTACACCTTC. This translates into CSVGVPTADNYGYTF.

This chain uses TRBV7-9 with TRBJ1-3, with 9 nucleotides matching TRBD1. J gave up 5 bases and V 5 bases, and 7 bases lay outside the gene matches. The V gene's germline CDR1 is SEHNR and CDR2 FQNEAQ (reference sequence). The CDR3 is 15 residues long. The chain's CDR3 is CASSPLQGARNTIYF. Written as DNA, the CDR3 is TGTGCCAGCAGCCCCCTACAGGGGGCAAGAAACACCATATATTTT. Variable domain in full (rest from reference TRBV7-9 and TRBJ1-3): DTGVSQNPRHKITKRGQNVTFRCDPISEHNRLYWYRQTLGQGPEFLTYFQNEAQLEKSRLLSDRFSAERPKGSFSTLEIQRTEQGDSAMYLCASSPLQGARNTIYFGEGSWLTVV.

The V and J genes are TRBV11-2 and TRBJ1-2, with D tentatively TRBD1 (6 bases). The germline V gene has CDR1 SGHAT and CDR2 FQNNGV. Trimming removed 0 bases from V and 8 bases from J, with 13 bases in between. The CDR3 is 14 amino acids. CDR3 DNA: TGTGCCAGCAGCTTAGATCAGGGGATAGGCGGCTACACCTTC. Its translation is CASSLDQGIGGYTF.

CDR3 DNA sequence: TGCAGCGTGGGTACCTCCGGTAGCTATGGCTACACCTTC. Protein sequence: CSVGTSGSYGYTF. The rearrangement joins TRBV29-1 to TRBJ1-2; D gene uncertain. The CDR3 contains 13 residues. The V gene's germline CDR1 is SQVTM and CDR2 ANQGSEA. V lost 6 bases to trimming and J lost 4 bases, with 15 bases between them.

This chain joins TRBV10-3 and TRBJ2-7, with no clear D. The CDR3 contains 15 residues. CDR1 ENHRY and CDR2 SYGVKD come from the germline V gene. V was cut by 0 bases and J by 4 bases, with 13 bases left in between. CDR3 bases: TGTGCCATCAGTGAGTCGGGTGGTACTGGGTACGAGCAGTACTTC. Protein sequence: CAISESGGTGYEQYF.

The genes are TRBV2 and TRBJ2-2, with TRBD2 matching over 9 bases. The CDR3 extends over 18 amino acids. The ends lost 7 bases at V and 4 bases at J; junction bases unmatched: 16. Germline V CDR1 and CDR2: SNHLY, FYNNEI. CDR3 in amino acids: CASIRGFAGTSFTGELFF. CDR3 nucleotides: TGTGCCAGCATCCGGGGGTTCGCCGGGACTAGCTTCACCGGGGAGCTGTTTTTT.

This rearrangement joins TRBV5-6 to TRBJ2-7; D unclear. The CDR3 contains 14 residues. Germline V lookup: CDR1 SGHDT, CDR2 YYEEEE. Trimming removed 0 bases from V and 4 bases from J, with 11 bases in between. The CDR3 sequence is CASSLGHNLYEQYF. The DNA of the CDR3 is TGTGCCAGCAGCTTGGGACACAACCTTTACGAGCAGTACTTC.

This rearrangement joins TRBV5-6 to TRBJ2-5, with D tentatively TRBD1 (5 bases). The CDR3 totals 13 residues. The V gene lost 8 bases and the J gene lost 4 bases, with 15 bases spanning the gap. Germline CDR1 SGHDT, CDR2 YYEEEE. The CDR3 sequence is CASIGHGGETQYF. The CDR3 DNA reads as TGTGCCAGTATTGGACACGGCGGAGAGACCCAGTACTTC.

The rearrangement uses TRBV5-1 and TRBJ2-1; 8 bases line up with TRBD2. Germline V gives CDR1 SGHRS, CDR2 YFSETQ. This CDR3 spans 18 amino acids. V lost 6 bases, J lost 3 bases, and 17 bases stayed unmatched. DNA for the CDR3: TGCGCCAGCACCTTCTTCGTGCTTCATAGCGGGAACTACAATGAGCAGTTCTTC. This encodes CASTFFVLHSGNYNEQFF. Filled out from reference TRBV5-1 and TRBJ2-1, the complete variable domain reads KAGVTQTPRYLIKTRGQQVTLSCSPISGHRSVSWYQQTPGQGLQFLFEYFSETQRNKGNFPGRFSGRQFSNSRSEMNVSTLELGDSALYLCASTFFVLHSGNYNEQFFGPGTRLTVL.

The rearrangement joins TRBV6-5 to TRBJ1-1; D remains ambiguous. Germline CDR1 is MNHEY and CDR2 is SVGAGI. V lost 5 bases and J lost 11, with 18 bases in between. The CDR3 consists of 13 residues. CDR3 nucleotide sequence: TGTGCCAGCAGTACCGGCCCGGCCGGGATTGCTTTCTTT. Its protein product is CASSTGPAGIAFF.

This clone was recorded a few times. V usage is TRBV25-1 and J usage is TRBJ1-1, with D perhaps TRBD1 (6 bases). V lost 6 bases and J 11 bases, leaving 19 bases between the germline ends. From germline, CDR1 is MGHDK and CDR2 SYGVNS. The CDR3 spans 13 residues. The CDR3 region has the DNA TGTGCCAGCAGGGAGATCAAGGAGGGGGGGGCTTTCTTT. Amino acid sequence: CASREIKEGGAFF. Full variable domain (rest looked up from reference TRBV25-1 and TRBJ1-1): EADIYQTPRYLVIGTGKKITLECSQTMGHDKMYWYQQDPGMELHLIHYSYGVNSTEKGDLSSESTVSRIRTEHFPLTLESARPSHTSQYLCASREIKEGGAFFGQGTRLTVV.

The J gene is TRBJ2-7, the V gene TRBV7-8; maybe TRBD2 (6 bases). Germline-derived CDR1 and CDR2 are SGHVS and FQNEAQ. V was pared by 6 bases and J by 7 bases, with 13 bases between. This CDR3 region has 12 residues. CDR3 DNA: TGTGCCAGCAGTCGATTTCGGGGGGAGCAGTACTTC. Its translation: CASSRFRGEQYF. Full variable domain (outside the CDR3, taken from reference TRBV7-8 and TRBJ2-7): GAGVSQSPRYKVAKRGQDVALRCDPISGHVSLFWYQQALGQGPEFLTYFQNEAQLDKSGLPSDRFFAERPEGSVSTLKIQRTQQEDSAVYLCASSRFRGEQYFGPGTRLTVT.

V usage is TRBV7-9 and J usage is TRBJ2-1; weak D call: TRBD2 (6 bases). Germline CDR1 is SEHNR and CDR2 is FQNEAQ (reference sequence). The CDR3 sequence is 13 residues long. Trimming left V 1 base short and J 7 bases short, with 8 bases between. The CDR3 nucleotides are TGTGCCAGCAGCTTAGTCCTAGCGAATGAGCAGTTCTTC. Translation gives CASSLVLANEQFF.